This entry lists 29 T cell receptor beta chains sequenced from one sample in a study of graft-versus-host responses after intestinal transplantation. Sequencing was performed with immunoSEQ multiplex PCR; in TCRdb, only in-frame clones are kept and a portion is missing. The sample carries under 20,000 clones, 86% recorded once. Specimen: bone marrow, collected approximately 120 days after transplant. All receptors derive from a human patient who received an intestinal transplant, so some T cells may come from the graft donor.

CDR3 sequence: CASSPGRADTQYF. Written as DNA, the CDR3 is TGTGCCAGCAGCCCCGGTCGGGCAGATACGCAGTATTTT. The J gene is TRBJ2-3, the V gene TRBV5-6; no clear D. This CDR3 is built from 13 residues. Germline V gene sequence: CDR1 SGHDT, CDR2 YYEEEE. Trimming took 4 bases from V and 4 from J, leaving 10 bases between them. The full variable domain, its missing parts supplied by reference TRBV5-6 and TRBJ2-3, is DAGVTQSPTHLIKTRGQQVTLRCSPKSGHDTVSWYQQALGQGPQFIFQYYEEEERQRGNFPDRFSGHQFPNYSSELNVNALLLGDSALYLCASSPGRADTQYFGPGTRLTVL.

The chain uses TRBV5-1 and TRBJ1-1; TRBD1 aligns across 9 bases. CDR3 size: 15 residues. Trimming removed 4 bases from V and 4 bases from J; junction bases left unmatched: 8. The germline gives CDR1 SGHRS, CDR2 YFSETQ. In nucleotides, the CDR3 is TGCGCCAGCAGCCCAGGGGTGACAGGGGGCACTGAAGCTTTCTTT. It is translated as CASSPGVTGGTEAFF.

For this clone: Sequence at one end of the junction differs from germline and may be a read error. This chain connects TRBV30 to TRBJ2-7, with 8 bases aligning to TRBD2. Per the germline V gene, CDR1 is GTSNPN and CDR2 is SVGIG (reference sequence). The CDR3 length is 11 residues. As DNA, the CDR3 is TGTGCCTGGAGGTACGCGGGAGGCCGGAGTTTC. This encodes CAWRYAGGRSF.

This clone was observed once. V and J are TRBV27 and TRBJ2-2, with no clear D. Trimming took 5 bases from V and 3 from J, leaving 13 bases between them. The CDR3 spans 15 residues. Per the germline V gene, CDR1 is MNHEY and CDR2 is SMNVEV (reference sequence). The CDR3 loop is CASSVKGSHTGELFF. The CDR3, as DNA: TGTGCCAGCAGTGTAAAGGGATCCCACACCGGGGAGCTGTTTTTT.

The CDR3 DNA sequence: TGTGCCAGCAGCACATGGAGGAGCCACGAGCAGTACTTC. This translates into CASSTWRSHEQYF. V and J are TRBV7-9 and TRBJ2-7; D perhaps matches TRBD2 (5 bases). Germline V lookup: CDR1 SEHNR, CDR2 FQNEAQ (reference sequence). Trimming pared 5 bases from V and 5 bases from J, leaving 13 bases between. The CDR3 covers 13 residues. Filled out from reference TRBV7-9 and TRBJ2-7, the complete variable domain reads DTGVSQNPRHKITKRGQNVTFRCDPISEHNRLYWYRQTLGQGPEFLTYFQNEAQLEKSRLLSDRFSAERPKGSFSTLEIQRTEQGDSAMYLCASSTWRSHEQYFGPGTRLTVT.

The chain has TRBV2 and TRBJ1-2, with 8 bases identical to TRBD1. The CDR3 totals 13 residues. The germline CDR1 and CDR2 sequences are SNHLY and FYNNEI. V was pared by 6 bases and J by 6 bases, with 6 bases of the junction left unmatched. CDR3 coding DNA: TGTGCCAGCAGCAAGACAGGGGACAATGGCTACACCTTC. It yields the protein CASSKTGDNGYTF.

The chain couples TRBV30 to TRBJ2-3; no clear D. Trimming shortened V by 3 bases and J by 6 bases, and 13 bases separated the two germline ends. The CDR3 runs to 13 residues. CDR1 is GTSNPN and CDR2 is SVGIG in the germline V gene (reference sequence). The CDR3 bases are TGTGCCTGGAGGCCTAGGTCATGGGATACGCAGTATTTT. It specifies CAWRPRSWDTQYF. The full variable domain, its missing parts supplied by reference TRBV30 and TRBJ2-3, is SQTIHQWPATLVQPVGSPLSLECTVEGTSNPNLYWYRQAAGRGLQLLFYSVGIGQISSEVPQNLSASRPQDRQFILSSKKLLLSDSGFYLCAWRPRSWDTQYFGPGTRLTVL.

The chain recombines TRBV7-9 with TRBJ2-1; 7 nucleotides align to TRBD2. Germline V gene data show CDR1 as SEHNR and CDR2 as FQNEAQ (reference sequence). This CDR3 is built from 13 residues. The ends lost 8 bases at V and 5 bases at J; junction bases unmatched: 6. CDR3 amino acids: CASVGEGNNEQFF. The CDR3 DNA sequence: TGTGCCAGCGTAGGGGAGGGGAACAATGAGCAGTTCTTC.

This sequence joins TRBV6-6 and TRBJ2-3; 8 bases map to TRBD1. CDR1 and CDR2 (germline): MNHNY, SVGAGI (reference sequence). V was pared by 5 bases and J by 6 bases, with 13 bases of the junction left unmatched. This CDR3 has 16 residues. CDR3 protein: CASSPGTGGGLDTQYF. In DNA, the CDR3 is TGTGCCAGCAGTCCTGGGACAGGTGGGGGGCTGGATACGCAGTATTTT.

The chain joins TRBV13 to TRBJ2-1, with TRBD2 matching 10 bases. Trimming at V came to 3 bases and at J to 3 bases, leaving 2 bases not matched to a gene. Germline V gene data show CDR1 as PRHDT and CDR2 as FYEKMQ (reference sequence). The CDR3 covers 15 residues. The CDR3 loop is CASSFLAGDYNEQFF. CDR3 nucleotide sequence: TGTGCCAGCAGCTTTCTAGCGGGAGACTACAATGAGCAGTTCTTC.

The chain is built from TRBV5-6 and TRBJ2-1; tentative D call: TRBD2 (5 bases). Trimming stripped 0 bases from V and 4 bases from J, with 8 bases between. CDR3 size: 14 residues. CDR1 is SGHDT, CDR2 YYEEEE, per germline. This CDR3 reads CASSLERAYNEQFF. The CDR3 bases are TGTGCCAGCAGCTTGGAGAGGGCATACAATGAGCAGTTCTTC. Based on the CDR3 plus reference TRBV5-6 and TRBJ2-1, the full variable domain is DAGVTQSPTHLIKTRGQQVTLRCSPKSGHDTVSWYQQALGQGPQFIFQYYEEEERQRGNFPDRFSGHQFPNYSSELNVNALLLGDSALYLCASSLERAYNEQFFGPGTRLTVL.

The genes are TRBV7-3 and TRBJ2-1, with 11 bases matching TRBD2. CDR1 is SGHTA and CDR2 is FQGTGA in the germline V gene. Trimming cost V 2 bases and J 4 bases; bases outside gene matches: 16. This CDR3 comprises 20 residues. CDR3 loop: CASSLYPPGTSGKGYNEQFF. The CDR3 DNA reads as TGTGCCAGCAGCTTATACCCTCCCGGGACTAGCGGAAAAGGGTACAATGAGCAGTTCTTC.

This clone was counted a single time. V gene TRBV5-1 combines with J gene TRBJ2-5; no firm D call. The J call is uncertain, as TRBJ2-7 better fits the DNA end. CDR1 SGHRS and CDR2 YFSETQ come from the germline V gene. The CDR3 covers 13 residues. In DNA form, the CDR3 reads TGCGCCAGCAGCTTGAGGGACTCCTACGAGCAGTACTTC. As protein: CASSLRDSYEQYF.

The chain couples TRBV18 to TRBJ2-2, with 8 bases that match TRBD1. V lost 0 bases, J lost 7 bases, and 7 bases stayed unmatched. Looked up from germline, CDR1 is KGHSH and CDR2 is LQKENI. The CDR3 loop spans 16 amino acids. CDR3 amino acids: CASSPPSRTGFGELFF. For the CDR3, the DNA is TGTGCCAGCTCACCACCGTCGCGGACAGGGTTCGGGGAGCTGTTTTTT.

CDR3 DNA sequence: TGTGCCAGCAGCGTAGGACTAGCGGTCTACAATGAGCAGTTCTTC. This encodes CASSVGLAVYNEQFF. This chain joins TRBV9 and TRBJ2-1; 9 bases line up with TRBD2. There are 15 residues in the CDR3. Trimming removed 0 bases from V and 3 bases from J; junction bases left unmatched: 1. Per the germline V gene, CDR1 is SGDLS and CDR2 is YYNGEE.

This chain connects TRBV6-5 to TRBJ1-4; no clear D. V was pared by 4 bases and J by 0 bases, with 9 bases between. Germline CDR1 reads MNHEY; CDR2 reads SVGAGI. This CDR3 is built from 15 residues. The CDR3 here is CASSSAAATNEKLFF. In DNA form, the CDR3 reads TGTGCCAGCAGTTCTGCAGCAGCAACTAATGAAAAACTGTTTTTT.

The J gene is TRBJ2-7, the V gene TRBV4-1; TRBD2 is a possible D gene (5 bases). The CDR3 sequence is 14 residues long. Germline-derived CDR1 and CDR2 are MGHRA and YSYEKL. V lost 1 base and J 3 bases, leaving 10 bases between the germline ends. CDR3 nucleotides: TGCGCCAGCAGCCAAGTTGAAGGAGGCTACGAGCAGTACTTC. This encodes CASSQVEGGYEQYF.

Note on this clone: The junction differs from germline at one of its ends, possibly a read error. The chain joins TRBV7-9 to TRBJ2-1, with 11 bases matching TRBD2. CDR1 is SEHNR and CDR2 is FQNEAQ in the germline V gene (reference sequence). This CDR3 region has 16 residues. The CDR3 DNA reads as TGTGCCGGCAGCTGGACACTAGCGGGAGTTTGGGATGAGCAGTTCTTC. Translating gives CAGSWTLAGVWDEQFF.

The chain joins TRBV30 to TRBJ1-1; D might be TRBD1 (5 bases). Trimming took off 6 bases at V and 11 bases at J, with 10 bases between the two ends. The CDR3 extends over 9 amino acids. Germline CDR1 is GTSNPN and CDR2 is SVGIG (reference sequence). Here the CDR3 DNA reads TGTGCCTGCGGGGGGATGGCTTTCTTT. Amino acid sequence: CACGGMAFF.

This chain joins TRBV7-9 and TRBJ2-2; D is ambiguous. Trimming removed 1 base at V and 5 bases at J, with 14 bases between. The CDR3 runs 16 residues. Germline assignment: CDR1 SEHNR and CDR2 FQNEAQ (reference sequence). CDR3 loop: CASSLEISVETGELFF. In nucleotides, the CDR3 is TGTGCCAGCAGCTTAGAGATTTCGGTGGAGACCGGGGAGCTGTTTTTT.

CDR3 in amino acids: CASSQSASGNQPQHF. The CDR3 DNA reads as TGTGCCAGCAGCCAATCAGCCTCGGGCAATCAGCCCCAGCATTTT. The chain employs TRBV16 and TRBJ1-5; D remains ambiguous. CDR1 is KGHSY, CDR2 FQNENV, per germline. Trimming removed 0 bases at V and 2 bases at J, with 8 bases between. The CDR3 covers 15 residues.

This chain connects TRBV10-3 to TRBJ1-5, with D hard to call. This CDR3 spans 18 amino acids. CDR1 is ENHRY, CDR2 SYGVKD, per germline. Trimming left V 3 bases short and J 0 bases short, with 18 bases between. CDR3 loop: CAISDGSLPPNSNQPQHF. The CDR3 nucleotides are TGTGCCATCAGTGACGGCAGTCTACCGCCAAATAGCAATCAGCCCCAGCATTTT.

The chain employs TRBV10-2 and TRBJ2-7, with 11 positions matching TRBD2. This CDR3 spans 16 amino acids. CDR1 and CDR2 (germline): WSHSY, SAAADI. V shed 0 bases, J shed 1 base, and the junction held 2 bases outside the gene matches. The DNA of the CDR3 is TGCGCCAGCAGTGAGTCTGGGACTAGCGGATCCTACGAGCAGTACTTC. Translation gives CASSESGTSGSYEQYF.

V usage is TRBV29-1 and J usage is TRBJ2-6; perhaps TRBD1 as D (6 bases). Germline V CDR1 and CDR2: SQVTM, ANQGSEA. The CDR3 spans 15 residues. V lost 0 bases to trimming and J lost 2 bases, with 8 bases between them. CDR3 in DNA: TGCAGCGTTGAAGATGAGGGGGCTGGGGCCAACGTCCTGACTTTC. Translated, it gives CSVEDEGAGANVLTF.

J is TRBJ2-3 and V is TRBV30; D call uncertain. Germline assignment: CDR1 GTSNPN and CDR2 SVGIG (reference sequence). Between the trimmed V and J ends, which lost 3 bases and 0 bases, there was a span of 7 bases. This CDR3 has 13 amino acids. The chain's CDR3 is CAWRTWSTDTQYF. Written as DNA, the CDR3 is TGTGCCTGGAGGACTTGGAGCACAGATACGCAGTATTTT.

This chain's CDR3 is CASSRGQINVYEQYF. CDR3 DNA sequence: TGTGCCAGCTCTCGGGGACAGATCAATGTATACGAGCAGTACTTC. This sequence joins TRBV18 and TRBJ2-7, with TRBD1 matching over 7 bases. The V gene's germline CDR1 is KGHSH and CDR2 LQKENI. Trimming at V came to 6 bases and at J to 4 bases, leaving 12 bases not matched to a gene. The CDR3 has 15 amino acids.

This chain links TRBV9 with TRBJ2-6; D unclear. Trimming left V 4 bases short and J 8 bases short, with 4 bases between. The CDR3 runs to 11 residues. Germline V CDR1 and CDR2: SGDLS, YYNGEE. For the CDR3, the DNA is TGTGCCAGCAGCCTGCCCAACGTCCTGACTTTC. As protein: CASSLPNVLTF.

The V and J genes are TRBV6-4 and TRBJ2-1; D is possibly TRBD2 (5 bases). From germline, CDR1 is MRHNA and CDR2 SNTAGT. Trimming left V 3 bases short and J 6 bases short, with 9 bases between. The CDR3 is made up of 13 amino acids. In DNA, the CDR3 is TGTGCCAGCAGTGATTCGGAGGTCAATGAGCAGTTCTTC. Translation: CASSDSEVNEQFF.

This clone was counted only a few times. A read error may account for a junction end that differs from germline. The V and J genes are TRBV11-2 and TRBJ2-1; D unresolved. Per germline, CDR1 SGHAT and CDR2 FQNNGV. This CDR3 is 13 amino acids long. CDR3 in amino acids: CASSYDSHNEQFF. DNA for the CDR3: TGTGCCAGCAGCTACGACTCCCACAATGAGCAGTTCTTC.